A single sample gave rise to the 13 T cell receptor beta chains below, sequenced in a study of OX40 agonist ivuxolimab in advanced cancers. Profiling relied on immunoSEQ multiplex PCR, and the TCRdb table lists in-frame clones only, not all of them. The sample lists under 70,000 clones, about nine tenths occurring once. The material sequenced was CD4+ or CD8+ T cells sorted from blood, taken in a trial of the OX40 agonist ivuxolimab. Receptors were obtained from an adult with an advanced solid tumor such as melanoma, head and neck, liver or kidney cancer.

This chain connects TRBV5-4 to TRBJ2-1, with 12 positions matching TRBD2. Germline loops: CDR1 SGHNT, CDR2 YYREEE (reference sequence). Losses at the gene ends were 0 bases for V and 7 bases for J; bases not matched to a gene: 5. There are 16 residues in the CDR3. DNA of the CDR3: TGTGCCAGCAGCTTGGGACTAGCGGGAGAGGGGAATGAGCAGTTCTTC. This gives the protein CASSLGLAGEGNEQFF.

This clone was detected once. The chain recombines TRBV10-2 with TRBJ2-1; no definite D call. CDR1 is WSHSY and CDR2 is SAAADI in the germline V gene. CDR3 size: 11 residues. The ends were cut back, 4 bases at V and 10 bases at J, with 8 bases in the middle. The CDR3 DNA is TGCGCCAGCAGTGGCCACTACGAGCAGTTCTTC. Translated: CASSGHYEQFF.

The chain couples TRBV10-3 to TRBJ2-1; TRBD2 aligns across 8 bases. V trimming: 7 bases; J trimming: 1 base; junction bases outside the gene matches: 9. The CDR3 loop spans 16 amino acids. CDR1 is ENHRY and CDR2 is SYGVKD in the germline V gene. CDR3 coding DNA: TGTGCCATCACCAGCGGGGCTAGCGGGTCCTACAATGAGCAGTTCTTC. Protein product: CAITSGASGSYNEQFF.

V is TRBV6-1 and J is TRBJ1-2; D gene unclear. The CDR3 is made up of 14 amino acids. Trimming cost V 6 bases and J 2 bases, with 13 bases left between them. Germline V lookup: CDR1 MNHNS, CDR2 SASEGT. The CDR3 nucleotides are TGTGCCAGCAGGGACCCGGGCGGAAACTATGGCTACACCTTC. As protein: CASRDPGGNYGYTF.

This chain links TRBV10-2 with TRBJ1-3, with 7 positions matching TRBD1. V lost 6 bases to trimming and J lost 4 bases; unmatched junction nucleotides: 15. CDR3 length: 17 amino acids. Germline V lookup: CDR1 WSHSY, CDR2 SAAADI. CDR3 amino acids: CASRSGVTGSYGNTIYF. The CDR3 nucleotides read TGCGCCAGCAGGAGTGGGGTGACAGGGTCATACGGAAACACCATATATTTT.

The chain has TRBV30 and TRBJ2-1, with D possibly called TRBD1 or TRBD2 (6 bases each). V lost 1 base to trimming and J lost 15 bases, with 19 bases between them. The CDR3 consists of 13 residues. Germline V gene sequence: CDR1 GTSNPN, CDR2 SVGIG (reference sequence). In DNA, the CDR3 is TGTGCCTGGAGTGCAAACAGGGACTCCCGGCCGTTCTTC. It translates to CAWSANRDSRPFF.

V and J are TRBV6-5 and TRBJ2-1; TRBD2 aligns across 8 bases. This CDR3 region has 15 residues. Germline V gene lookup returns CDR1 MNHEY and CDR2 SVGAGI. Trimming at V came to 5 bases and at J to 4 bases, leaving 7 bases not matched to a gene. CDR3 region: CASSASLAGYNEQFF. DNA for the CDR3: TGTGCCAGCAGTGCGTCCCTAGCGGGTTACAATGAGCAGTTCTTC.

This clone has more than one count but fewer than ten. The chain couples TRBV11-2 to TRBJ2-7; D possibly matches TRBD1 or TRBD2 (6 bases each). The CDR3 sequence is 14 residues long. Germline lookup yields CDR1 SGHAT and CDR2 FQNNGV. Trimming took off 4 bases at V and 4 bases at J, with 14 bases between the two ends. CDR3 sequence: CASSSIRGLYEQYF. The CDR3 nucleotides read TGTGCCAGCAGCTCGATCCGGGGGCTTTACGAGCAGTACTTC.

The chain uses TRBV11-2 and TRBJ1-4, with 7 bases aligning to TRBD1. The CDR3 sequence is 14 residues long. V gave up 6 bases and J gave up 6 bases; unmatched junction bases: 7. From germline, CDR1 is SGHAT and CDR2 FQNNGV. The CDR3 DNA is TGTGCCAGCAGACACAGGGGCGCCGATGAAAAACTGTTTTTT. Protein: CASRHRGADEKLFF. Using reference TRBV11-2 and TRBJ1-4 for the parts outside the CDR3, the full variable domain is EAGVAQSPRYKIIEKRQSVAFWCNPISGHATLYWYQQILGQGPKLLIQFQNNGVVDDSQLPKDRFSAERLKGVDSTLKIQPAKLEDSAVYLCASRHRGADEKLFFGSGTQLSVL.

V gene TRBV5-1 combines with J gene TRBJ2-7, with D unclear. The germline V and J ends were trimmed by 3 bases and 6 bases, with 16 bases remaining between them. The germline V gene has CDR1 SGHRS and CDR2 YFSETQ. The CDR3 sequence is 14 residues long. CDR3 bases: TGCGCCAGCAGCTCTGCCCAACCATTGTCCGAGCAGTACTTC. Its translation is CASSSAQPLSEQYF.

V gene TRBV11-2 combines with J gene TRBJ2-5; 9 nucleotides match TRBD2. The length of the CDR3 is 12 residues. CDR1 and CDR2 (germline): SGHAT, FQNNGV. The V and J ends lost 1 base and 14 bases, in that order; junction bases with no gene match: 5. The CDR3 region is CASSLGASGEYF. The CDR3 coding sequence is TGTGCCAGCAGCTTAGGAGCTAGCGGGGAATACTTC.

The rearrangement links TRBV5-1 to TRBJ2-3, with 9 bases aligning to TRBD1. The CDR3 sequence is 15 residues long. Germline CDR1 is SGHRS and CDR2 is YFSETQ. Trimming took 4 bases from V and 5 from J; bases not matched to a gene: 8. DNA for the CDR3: TGCGCCAGCAGCCTAGGACAGGGGCAGGTAGATACGCAGTATTTT. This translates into CASSLGQGQVDTQYF.

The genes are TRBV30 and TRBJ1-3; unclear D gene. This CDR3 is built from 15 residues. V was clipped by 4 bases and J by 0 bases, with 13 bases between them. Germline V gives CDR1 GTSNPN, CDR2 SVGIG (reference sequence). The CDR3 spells CAWTDGANSGNTIYF. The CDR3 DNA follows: TGTGCCTGGACCGACGGCGCCAACTCTGGAAACACCATATATTTT.